The 23 T cell receptor beta chains listed next were all sequenced from one sample in a study of blood T cell repertoires in COVID-19. The assay was immunoSEQ multiplex PCR, and TCRdb's table has in-frame clones only and misses some. The table shows 200,000 to 250,000 clones, with 80% to 90% occurring only once. The specimen was peripheral blood. These receptors were obtained from a man aged 45-60 years with acute or convalescent COVID-19.

The CDR3 loop reads CASSQAGLQETQYF. CDR3 in DNA: TGTGCCAGCAGCCAAGCGGGACTGCAAGAGACCCAGTACTTC. The rearrangement joins TRBV4-2 to TRBJ2-5; possibly TRBD2 for D (6 bases). V was trimmed by 1 base and J by 2 bases, leaving 8 bases between them. CDR1 and CDR2 (germline): LGHNA, YNFKEQ. The CDR3 covers 14 residues.

This sequence joins TRBV7-2 and TRBJ1-2; D not certain. Germline CDR1 is SGHTA and CDR2 is FQGNSA. Deletions cut 0 bases from V and 3 bases from J, with 11 bases between. The CDR3 runs 15 residues. The CDR3 DNA follows: TGTGCCAGCAGCTTAGCGGAGCCGATATACTATGGCTACACCTTC. This codes for CASSLAEPIYYGYTF.

The chain is built from TRBV7-2 and TRBJ2-1, with 8 bases identical to TRBD1. V was clipped by 3 bases and J by 4 bases; unmatched bases: 11. CDR3 length: 17 residues. CDR1 and CDR2 from the germline V gene are SGHTA and FQGNSA. Here the CDR3 DNA reads TGTGCCAGCAGCTTGCCTGAGGGGGACAGGACTTACAATGAGCAGTTCTTC. Amino acids: CASSLPEGDRTYNEQFF.

This chain uses TRBV5-4 with TRBJ2-5; 8 bases are shared with TRBD1. After removal of 0 bases from V and 5 bases from J, the junction contained 6 bases not matched to a gene. Germline V gene sequence: CDR1 SGHNT, CDR2 YYREEE (reference sequence). This CDR3 comprises 15 residues. CDR3 loop: CASSLETGVSETQYF. The CDR3 region has the DNA TGTGCCAGCAGCTTGGAGACAGGGGTTAGTGAGACCCAGTACTTC. Complete variable domain (other parts from reference TRBV5-4 and TRBJ2-5): ETGVTQSPTHLIKTRGQQVTLRCSSQSGHNTVSWYQQALGQGPQFIFQYYREEENGRGNFPPRFSGLQFPNYSSELNVNALELDDSALYLCASSLETGVSETQYFGPGTRLLVL.

In this sample, this clone turned up a few times. CDR3 amino acids: CASSVGTGTYEQYF. The DNA for the CDR3 is TGTGCCAGCAGCGTAGGGACAGGAACCTACGAGCAGTACTTC. The chain has TRBV9 and TRBJ2-7; 7 positions agree with TRBD1. CDR3 length: 14 residues. CDR1 and CDR2 (germline): SGDLS, YYNGEE. J gave up 2 bases and V 0 bases, and 2 bases lay outside the gene matches.

The chain couples TRBV7-8 to TRBJ2-3; the D gene is possibly TRBD2 (5 bases). Germline V gives CDR1 SGHVS, CDR2 FQNEAQ. Trimming cost V 1 base and J 7 bases, with 15 bases left between them. The CDR3 loop spans 15 amino acids. The CDR3 here is CASSLEEGLVNTQYF. The CDR3 coding sequence is TGTGCCAGCAGCTTAGAAGAGGGTTTGGTGAATACGCAGTATTTT.

The V gene is TRBV30, the J gene TRBJ2-3, with 9 bases identical to TRBD1. This CDR3 is built from 17 residues. V was clipped by 4 bases and J by 0 bases; unmatched bases: 11. Germline CDR1 GTSNPN, CDR2 SVGIG (reference sequence). CDR3 protein: CAWIQQGAQLSTDTQYF. DNA of the CDR3: TGTGCCTGGATTCAACAGGGGGCCCAACTTAGCACAGATACGCAGTATTTT.

The rearrangement links TRBV4-1 to TRBJ1-2, with D uncertain. The CDR3 runs 15 residues. Germline lookup yields CDR1 MGHRA and CDR2 YSYEKL. The ends were cut back, 0 bases at V and 1 base at J, with 9 bases in the middle. CDR3 sequence (DNA): TGCGCCAGCAGCCAAGAGCCAGGAAATAACTATGGCTACACCTTC. It codes for CASSQEPGNNYGYTF.

The rearrangement joins TRBV6-2 or TRBV6-3 to TRBJ1-1; 11 nucleotides line up with TRBD1. Germline CDR1 MNHEY, CDR2 SVGEGT. This CDR3 comprises 13 residues. V shed 6 bases, J shed 5 bases, and the junction held 2 bases outside the gene matches. As DNA, the CDR3 is TGTGCCAGCAGCCGGGACAGGGGGACTGAAGCTTTCTTT. This gives the protein CASSRDRGTEAFF.

The V call is TRBV5-6, the J call TRBJ1-2; TRBD1 might be the D (6 bases). Trimming shortened V by 4 bases and J by 0 bases, and 19 bases separated the two germline ends. Looked up from germline, CDR1 is SGHDT and CDR2 is YYEEEE. The CDR3 runs to 17 residues. CDR3: CASSEQGRPHSNYGYTF. DNA for the CDR3: TGTGCCAGCAGCGAACAGGGCCGCCCCCATTCTAACTATGGCTACACCTTC. The full variable domain, completed using reference TRBV5-6 and TRBJ1-2, is DAGVTQSPTHLIKTRGQQVTLRCSPKSGHDTVSWYQQALGQGPQFIFQYYEEEERQRGNFPDRFSGHQFPNYSSELNVNALLLGDSALYLCASSEQGRPHSNYGYTFGSGTRLTVV.

The CDR3: CASSYGGTSIYNEQFF. The DNA for the CDR3 is TGTGCCAGCAGTTACGGGGGGACCTCTATCTACAATGAGCAGTTCTTC. The V gene is TRBV6-6, the J gene TRBJ2-1, with D perhaps TRBD2 (6 bases). The CDR3 spans 16 residues. Germline loops: CDR1 MNHNY, CDR2 SVGAGI (reference sequence). The V end lost 2 bases, the J end lost 3 bases, and 14 bases lay between the germline ends.

The chain uses TRBV13 and TRBJ1-4; TRBD1 matches at 12 bases. CDR3 size: 15 residues. Germline CDR1 PRHDT, CDR2 FYEKMQ (reference sequence). The ends lost 8 bases at V and 2 bases at J; junction bases unmatched: 3. The CDR3 nucleotides are TGTGCCAGCGGGACAGGGGGCGTCACTAATGAAAAACTGTTTTTT. Translation gives CASGTGGVTNEKLFF.

The chain couples TRBV3-1 (or the pseudogene TRBV3-2) to TRBJ2-2, with D unresolved. Germline V gene lookup returns CDR1 LGHDT and CDR2 YNNKEL (reference sequence). The CDR3 is made up of 14 amino acids. Trimming removed 0 bases from V and 9 bases from J, with 11 bases in between. The CDR3 sequence: CASSQDQSRRELFF. CDR3 DNA: TGTGCCAGCAGCCAAGATCAGTCGAGGCGGGAGCTGTTTTTT.

The J gene is TRBJ2-5, the V gene TRBV19; TRBD2 agrees at 11 bases. The CDR3 sequence is 14 residues long. The junction had 3 bases not matched to a gene; V was cut back by 5 bases and J by 4 bases. Germline CDR1 is LNHDA and CDR2 is SQIVND (reference sequence). Here the CDR3 reads CASSPGTSGETQYF. The CDR3 bases are TGTGCCAGTAGTCCCGGGACTAGCGGAGAGACCCAGTACTTC.

With respect to this clone: This sample also contains other DNA sequences that code for the same CDR3. This sequence joins TRBV3-1 (or the pseudogene TRBV3-2) and TRBJ1-2; D is unresolved. V was pared by 1 base and J by 4 bases, with 4 bases between. The CDR3 totals 12 residues. The V gene's germline CDR1 is LGHDT and CDR2 YNNKEL (reference sequence). The CDR3 DNA follows: TGTGCCAGCAGCCAAGTTAGCTATGGCTACACCTTC. It translates to CASSQVSYGYTF.

The gene calls are TRBV3-1 (or the pseudogene TRBV3-2) and TRBJ2-1; 8 bases agree with TRBD1. Trimming took 2 bases from V and 7 from J; bases not matched to a gene: 16. Germline V gene lookup returns CDR1 LGHDT and CDR2 YNNKEL (reference sequence). The CDR3 extends over 18 amino acids. In nucleotides, the CDR3 is TGTGCCAGCAGCCAACAGTTGGGTGCAGGGGGCCTGAGAAATGAGCAGTTCTTC. Amino acids: CASSQQLGAGGLRNEQFF.

The chain has TRBV7-2 and TRBJ2-1; possible D gene TRBD2, 7 bases. The CDR3 covers 15 residues. V was shortened by 5 bases and J by 10 bases, with 21 bases between the two germline ends. The germline V gene has CDR1 SGHTA and CDR2 FQGNSA. In DNA form, the CDR3 reads TGTGCCAGCAGCCCTTACGGGGGGCGCCTGGGAGAGCAGTTCTTC. It specifies CASSPYGGRLGEQFF.

The chain employs TRBV4-2 and TRBJ1-2; D possibly corresponds to TRBD1 (6 bases). Germline CDR1 reads LGHNA; CDR2 reads YNFKEQ. The CDR3 consists of 16 residues. V was trimmed by 0 bases and J by 2 bases, leaving 13 bases between them. CDR3 DNA sequence: TGTGCCAGCAGCCAAGATTTACAGGGCCGAAACTATGGCTACACCTTC. It is translated as CASSQDLQGRNYGYTF.

The CDR3 DNA is TGTGCCAGCAGCCCCCGACAGGGTTCCGGCTACGAGCAGTACTTC. Translation gives CASSPRQGSGYEQYF. The V and J genes are TRBV7-8 and TRBJ2-7; TRBD1 agrees at 7 bases. The CDR3 is made up of 15 amino acids. Germline trimming cut 5 bases from V and 3 bases from J; bases unmatched to any gene: 10. Germline loops: CDR1 SGHVS, CDR2 FQNEAQ.

This clone has just a few counts. This chain connects TRBV27 to TRBJ1-2; D might be TRBD1 (5 bases). The germline CDR1 and CDR2 sequences are MNHEY and SMNVEV (reference sequence). The V end was cut by 6 bases, the J end by 4 bases, with 12 bases between. The CDR3 sequence is 13 residues long. The CDR3 protein is CASRPPGGYGYTF. The CDR3 region has the DNA TGTGCCAGCAGACCCCCCGGGGGCTATGGCTACACCTTC.

This clone occurred a few times. The chain's CDR3 is CASSPTGGTEAFF. DNA for the CDR3: TGTGCCAGCTCACCGACAGGGGGCACTGAAGCTTTCTTT. This rearrangement joins TRBV18 to TRBJ1-1; TRBD1 matches at 9 bases. CDR1 is KGHSH, CDR2 LQKENI, per germline. V lost 3 bases and J lost 4; bases outside the gene matches: 0. The CDR3 contains 13 residues. The entire variable domain, with the rest obtained from reference TRBV18 and TRBJ1-1, is as follows: NAGVMQNPRHLVRRRGQEARLRCSPMKGHSHVYWYRQLPEEGLKFMVYLQKENIIDESGMPKERFSAEFPKEGPSILRIQQVVRGDSAAYFCASSPTGGTEAFFGQGTRLTVV.

DNA for the CDR3: TGTGCCAGCTCACCATCTCCCTTGAACACTGAAGCTTTCTTT. Its protein product is CASSPSPLNTEAFF. The chain joins TRBV18 to TRBJ1-1; unclear D gene. There are 14 residues in the CDR3. Germline CDR1 and CDR2: KGHSH and LQKENI. V gave up 2 bases and J gave up 0 bases, with 7 bases separating them.

The chain employs TRBV18 and TRBJ1-5; 7 bases match TRBD1. This CDR3 comprises 13 residues. CDR1 is KGHSH and CDR2 is LQKENI in the germline V gene. V dropped 3 bases and J dropped 13; count of bases not matched to a gene: 9. CDR3 coding DNA: TGTGCCAGCTCACCGGACAGGACTGGAGGGCAGCATTTT. It is translated as CASSPDRTGGQHF.